A selection of T cell receptor beta chains follows, all from one sample in a study of Graves' ophthalmopathy and Graves' hyperthyroidism. TCRdb used MiXCR to reprocess the multiplex PCR reads, holding one entry per CDR3 protein. This sample has about 500,000 distinct CDR3 sequences; roughly an eighth occur once, and the top ten carry about 9.4%. The sequenced material came from blood. Receptor source: a woman aged 25 to 39 with Graves' ophthalmopathy. CDR3s include the opening cysteine and the closing phenylalanine or tryptophan. The D gene is left open where the match is weak. Clone size, where shown, is once, few, many, or a class for clones that have expanded.

TGTGCCAGCTCACCGGTTGAGGGTTTCTACGAGCAGTACTTC,CASSPVEGFYEQYF,TRBV18,few,TRBJ2-7,-
TGCGCCAGCAGCTCCGGACTAGCGGGGGACCAAGAGACCCAGTACTTC,CASSSGLAGDQETQYF,TRBV5-1,-,TRBJ2-5,TRBD2
TGTGCCAGCAGTCGAACCCAGGGACTCTATGGCTACACCTTC,CASSRTQGLYGYTF,TRBV12-3/TRBV12-4,many,TRBJ1-2,-
TGTGCCAGCAGATCTCAGGGGCTTGGGAATTCACCCCTCCACTTT,CASRSQGLGNSPLHF,TRBV2,many,TRBJ1-6,-
TGTGCTAGTGGTTTTACGAGCAATCAGCCCCAGCATTTT,CASGFTSNQPQHF,TRBV12-5,many,TRBJ1-5,-
TGTGCCACCAGTGAGCAGGGGAAGGACTATGGCTACACCTTC,CATSEQGKDYGYTF,TRBV24-1,-,TRBJ1-2,-
TGTGCCAGCAGCTCCATTGGGACGTTGAACACTGAAGCTTTCTTT,CASSSIGTLNTEAFF,TRBV7-9,few,TRBJ1-1,-
TGTGCCAGCAGCTTGGGGCAGGGGAGAAGGGACCAGCCCCAGCATTTT,CASSLGQGRRDQPQHF,TRBV5-6,few,TRBJ1-5,-
TGTGCCAGCACCCTTACGGGTTTTACTGACCCGCTGAATAATCAGCCCCAGCATTTT,CASTLTGFTDPLNNQPQHF,TRBV28,-,TRBJ1-5,-
TGTGCCAGCAGCTCCTTCGGCTCTGGGGCCAACGTCCTGACTTTC,CASSSFGSGANVLTF,TRBV7-8,many,TRBJ2-6,-
TGTGCCAGCAGTCCGATCGTCAGGGGGCTGAGCGATCTGGGCCCCCAGCATTTT,CASSPIVRGLSDLGPQHF,TRBV6-2/TRBV6-3,many,TRBJ1-5,TRBD1
TGCAGCGTTGACGGGACTAGCGGAGAGACCCAGTACTTC,CSVDGTSGETQYF,TRBV29-1,many,TRBJ2-5,TRBD2
TGCGCCAGCAGCTTGGCCGTCCGTCGGACAACCCTTCGAGAGACCCAGTACTTC,CASSLAVRRTTLRETQYF,TRBV5-1,few,TRBJ2-5,-
TGTGCCAGCAGTTTTAATTTAGGGAATCAGCCCCAGCATTTT,CASSFNLGNQPQHF,TRBV12-3/TRBV12-4,-,TRBJ1-5,-
TGTGCCAGTAGTATGACAGGGGGAAGCTACACCTTC,CASSMTGGSYTF,TRBV19,once,TRBJ1-2,TRBD1
TGTGCCAGCGCCTCCCTCCGGGACCGATTTTATAGCAATCAGCCCCAGCATTTT,CASASLRDRFYSNQPQHF,TRBV12-3/TRBV12-4,few,TRBJ1-5,-
TGCAGCGTGGGGGGACCCTATGGCTACACCTTC,CSVGGPYGYTF,TRBV29-1,many,TRBJ1-2,-
TGTGCCAGCAGCCAAGCTGGAGGGATAGAAGGCTACGAGCAGTACTTC,CASSQAGGIEGYEQYF,TRBV4-2,-,TRBJ2-7,-
TGTGCCGGCGCAGCGGGAGTCCCCGGGGGGGAGCAGTACTTC,CAGAAGVPGGEQYF,TRBV10-3,many,TRBJ2-7,TRBD2
TGTGCCACCAGTGAAGGGATTAGCAATCAGCCCCAGCATTTT,CATSEGISNQPQHF,TRBV24-1,many,TRBJ1-5,-
TGTGCCAGCAGCCGAGAGACAGGTACTAACTATGGCTACACCTTC,CASSRETGTNYGYTF,TRBV3-1,many,TRBJ1-2,-
TGTGCCAGCGGGGCCCGTGACGCGGGGGACCAGTACTTC,CASGARDAGDQYF,TRBV2,many,TRBJ2-4,TRBD2
TGTGCCAGCATCCCTGGGTCAGTAGCTAACTATGGCTACACCTTC,CASIPGSVANYGYTF,TRBV28,many,TRBJ1-2,-
TGTGCCAGTTTCAGGGGGCTGGGGTCTGAAGCTTTCTTT,CASFRGLGSEAFF,TRBV6-5,many,TRBJ1-1,TRBD1
TGTGCCAGCAGCCAGCAAGAGACCCAGTACTTC,CASSQQETQYF,TRBV25-1,many,TRBJ2-5,-
TGTGCCACCAGCAGAGGGGTAGCTCACGAGACCCAGTACTTC,CATSRGVAHETQYF,TRBV15,many,TRBJ2-5,-
TGTGCCAGCAGATACAGGGGACAGGGGACCTATGGCTACACCTTC,CASRYRGQGTYGYTF,TRBV5-4,many,TRBJ1-2,TRBD1
TGTGCCAGCAGTTTAATTGCAGGGACTAATTCACCCCTCCACTTT,CASSLIAGTNSPLHF,TRBV12-3/TRBV12-4,many,TRBJ1-6,-
TGTGCCAGCAGTTTATTCGGGACAGGGGACTACGAGCAGTACTTC,CASSLFGTGDYEQYF,TRBV28,many,TRBJ2-7,TRBD1
TGTGCCAGCAGTTTATCTACAGGGGGCACCTATGGCTACACCTTC,CASSLSTGGTYGYTF,TRBV27,many,TRBJ1-2,TRBD1
TGTGCCAGCACCCCCACGACGGGGACAGGGGGCTTCTACCTGACCTACGAGCAGTACTTC,CASTPTTGTGGFYLTYEQYF,TRBV28,many,TRBJ2-7,TRBD1
TGTGCCAGCAGTGAATCCCAGGGGAACTACGAGCAGTACTTC,CASSESQGNYEQYF,TRBV6-1,-,TRBJ2-7,-
TGCAGCGTTGAAATTGGGATGAACACTGAAGCTTTCTTT,CSVEIGMNTEAFF,TRBV29-1,many,TRBJ1-1,-
TGTGCCAGCAGCCCGCAGGACAGTTTATACGATGGCTACACCTTC,CASSPQDSLYDGYTF,TRBV11-1,many,TRBJ1-2,-
TGCGCCAGCAGCCAAGGTTATCATAGCAATCAGCCCCAGCATTTT,CASSQGYHSNQPQHF,TRBV4-1,-,TRBJ1-5,-
TGTGCCAGCAGTCCCCGCGGGTCCCTGGCAGGACCGAACACTGAAGCTTTCTTT,CASSPRGSLAGPNTEAFF,TRBV6-4,many,TRBJ1-1,-
TGTGCCAGCAGTTTCAGGACCCTTAGCACCGGGGAGCTGTTTTTT,CASSFRTLSTGELFF,TRBV12-3/TRBV12-4,many,TRBJ2-2,-
TGTGCCAACAGCCCACCAGGGCACGAGCAGTACTTC,CANSPPGHEQYF,TRBV4-2,-,TRBJ2-7,-
TGTGCCAGCAGTTACTCGACTCACAGGGACCATGGCTACACCTTC,CASSYSTHRDHGYTF,TRBV6-5,-,TRBJ1-2,-
TGTGCCAGCAGCAACTTCTTCGATAAGGGACGTAGATCACCCCTCCACTTT,CASSNFFDKGRRSPLHF,TRBV28,many,TRBJ1-6,-
TGTGCCAGCAGTCAAGGGACAGGGGGCATGAACACTGAAGCTTTCTTT,CASSQGTGGMNTEAFF,TRBV12-3/TRBV12-4,many,TRBJ1-1,TRBD1
TGTGCCAGCAGCTTGGAGGGTCGGGAGACCGGGGAGCTGTTTTTT,CASSLEGRETGELFF,TRBV5-4,-,TRBJ2-2,-
TGCGCCAGCAGCTCCCAGCGGGGGTCGAGTGAGCAGTACTTC,CASSSQRGSSEQYF,TRBV5-1,many,TRBJ2-7,TRBD2
TGTGCCAGCAGTTTAGCGGGGGGACCCCAGCATTTT,CASSLAGGPQHF,TRBV28,many,TRBJ1-5,-
TGTGCCAGCAGCCCCTCTGGGGGACAGCGTAATTCACCCCTCCACTTT,CASSPSGGQRNSPLHF,TRBV7-9,many,TRBJ1-6,TRBD1
TGTGCCAGCAGTTTGCAGGGGGTGAACACTGAAGATTTCTTT,CASSLQGVNTEDFF,TRBV12-3/TRBV12-4,once,TRBJ1-1,TRBD1
TGTGCCAGCAGTCCTTGGACTAGCGGGGCCGTACGGGCCCAGTACTTC,CASSPWTSGAVRAQYF,TRBV28,many,TRBJ2-5,TRBD2
TGTGCCAGCAGGGCACAGGGAGGGAGCAATCAGCCCCAGCATTTT,CASRAQGGSNQPQHF,TRBV2,many,TRBJ1-5,-
TGTGCCAGCAGCTTCGACAGGGCTTACTTGCCCCTCCACTTT,CASSFDRAYLPLHF,TRBV28,many,TRBJ1-6,TRBD1